Following are 17 T cell receptor beta chains from one sample sequenced in a study of cytomegalovirus exposure and HLA in healthy donors. This PCR relied on a set of 60 Vbeta primers and 13 Jbeta primers. Here immunoSEQ multiplex PCR was the method, and the copy in TCRdb shows in-frame clones only, minus some. The sample comprises 90,000 to 150,000 clones, roughly 9% of which are singletons, and around 6.1% rests with the top ten. Sequenced sample: PBMCs. Every receptor here comes from a woman aged 40 to 49 in good health and CMV-seropositive.

The chain recombines TRBV9 with TRBJ2-6; 9 bases map to TRBD1. This CDR3 is 19 amino acids long. V trimming: 5 bases; J trimming: 0 bases; junction bases outside the gene matches: 12. CDR1 SGDLS and CDR2 YYNGEE come from the germline V gene. CDR3 loop: CASSLIPGQGISGANVLTF. The CDR3, as DNA: TGTGCCAGCAGTCTAATCCCGGGACAGGGCATCTCTGGGGCCAACGTCCTGACTTTC. Filled out from reference TRBV9 and TRBJ2-6, the complete variable domain reads DSGVTQTPKHLITATGQRVTLRCSPRSGDLSVYWYQQSLDQGLQFLIQYYNGEERAKGNILERFSAQQFPDLHSELNLSSLELGDSALYFCASSLIPGQGISGANVLTFGAGSRLTVL.

This clone has just a few counts. Because it lacks the conserved phenylalanine or tryptophan at the end, this CDR3 is likely a read error. It is unclear where the CDR3 begins or ends on the DNA, so no DNA is shown, and the CDR3 is as TCRdb lists it. V is TRBV5-5 and J is TRBJ1-2; the D call in the table, TRBD1, was not verified against the DNA. Germline V gene sequence: CDR1 SGHKS, CDR2 YYEKEE (reference sequence). From its first to its last residue, the CDR3 has 12 amino acids. CDR3 in amino acids: CASSPRQGAWTL.

This clone came up a few times. The chain uses TRBV18 and TRBJ2-5; D perhaps matches TRBD2 (6 bases). Looked up from germline, CDR1 is KGHSH and CDR2 is LQKENI. CDR3 length: 12 amino acids. V was pared by 5 bases and J by 2 bases, with 6 bases between. CDR3 protein: CASSAGQETQYF. The CDR3 region has the DNA TGTGCCAGCTCAGCGGGGCAAGAGACCCAGTACTTC. Together with reference TRBV18 and TRBJ2-5, the CDR3 gives the full variable domain: NAGVMQNPRHLVRRRGQEARLRCSPMKGHSHVYWYRQLPEEGLKFMVYLQKENIIDESGMPKERFSAEFPKEGPSILRIQQVVRGDSAAYFCASSAGQETQYFGPGTRLLVL.

J is TRBJ2-1 and V is TRBV28; D is possibly TRBD1 (6 bases). Trimming stripped 5 bases from V and 8 bases from J, with 13 bases between. The CDR3 spans 13 residues. Germline values: CDR1 MDHEN, CDR2 SYDVKM. The CDR3 loop reads CASSPGADDEQFF. The CDR3 DNA sequence: TGTGCCAGCAGTCCAGGGGCAGATGATGAGCAGTTCTTC.

This clone appeared a few times. This CDR3 is CATILPGQGAETQYF. The CDR3 DNA follows: TGTGCCACCATCCTTCCGGGACAGGGGGCCGAGACCCAGTACTTC. The rearrangement links TRBV15 to TRBJ2-5, with TRBD1 identical over 12 bases. This CDR3 has 15 amino acids. V dropped 7 bases and J dropped 5; count of bases not matched to a gene: 8. Germline loops: CDR1 LNHNV, CDR2 YYDKDF (reference sequence).

This chain links TRBV11-3 with TRBJ2-5; TRBD1 agrees at 10 bases. The CDR3 runs to 15 residues. Germline CDR1 reads SGHNT; CDR2 reads YENEEA. V lost 1 base and J lost 5; bases outside the gene matches: 4. CDR3 sequence (DNA): TGTGCCAGCAGCTTAGGGGCGGGACAGGGGGAGACCCAGTACTTC. This translates into CASSLGAGQGETQYF.

There are a few counts of this clone. The rearrangement uses TRBV6-5 and TRBJ1-1; the D gene is possibly TRBD1 (6 bases). V lost 4 bases to trimming and J lost 1 base, with 13 bases between them. The germline V gene encodes CDR1 MNHEY and CDR2 SVGAGI. The CDR3 is 15 residues long. CDR3: CASSSQGSRNTEAFF. In nucleotides, the CDR3 is TGTGCCAGCAGTTCACAGGGAAGTAGGAACACTGAAGCTTTCTTT.

This chain uses TRBV10-3 with TRBJ2-7; TRBD1 matches 11 bases. The V segment lost 11 bases and the J segment 2 bases; nucleotides outside the gene matches: 11. Germline lookup yields CDR1 ENHRY and CDR2 SYGVKD. The CDR3 totals 15 residues. CDR3: CASGQGAQGAYEQYF. The CDR3 nucleotides read TGTGCCTCCGGACAGGGGGCCCAAGGTGCCTACGAGCAGTACTTC.

The sample holds a few counts of this clone. This chain links TRBV19 with TRBJ1-5, with D possibly matching TRBD1 (6 bases). V lost 6 bases and J 11 bases, leaving 14 bases between the germline ends. CDR1 is LNHDA, CDR2 SQIVND, per germline (reference sequence). This CDR3 is built from 12 residues. This CDR3 reads CASRATGPAQHF. Here the CDR3 DNA reads TGTGCCAGTAGGGCTACAGGGCCGGCCCAGCATTTT.

A few counts support this clone. The gene calls are TRBV6-5 and TRBJ1-2, with unresolved D. V lost 5 bases to trimming and J lost 2 bases, with 6 bases between them. This CDR3 spans 12 amino acids. CDR1 is MNHEY, CDR2 SVGAGI, per germline. The DNA for the CDR3 is TGTGCCAGCAGTACTCCGAACTATGGCTACACCTTC. Amino acid sequence: CASSTPNYGYTF.

This chain connects TRBV5-4 to TRBJ1-4; D is possibly TRBD1 (6 bases). In germline, CDR1 is SGHNT, CDR2 YYREEE (reference sequence). V shed 0 bases and J shed 6 bases, with 6 bases lying between them. This CDR3 contains 13 residues. Here the CDR3 reads CASSLAGDEKLFF. In DNA, the CDR3 is TGTGCCAGCAGCTTGGCAGGGGATGAAAAACTGTTTTTT.

The chain uses TRBV29-1 and TRBJ1-1, with D perhaps TRBD1 (5 bases). Germline V gene lookup returns CDR1 SQVTM and CDR2 ANQGSEA. The CDR3 totals 16 residues. Trimming removed 3 bases from V and 4 bases from J, with 21 bases in between. CDR3 bases: TGCAGCGTTGAGGGCAGGGAGGGAACGCTCGCCACTGAAGCTTTCTTT. Its protein is CSVEGREGTLATEAFF.

This clone was counted between two and nine times. The chain is built from TRBV7-8 and TRBJ1-2, with TRBD1 matching 8 bases. The CDR3 is 14 residues long. Germline V gene sequence: CDR1 SGHVS, CDR2 FQNEAQ. J lost 5 bases, V lost 3 bases, and 5 bases had no gene match. CDR3 coding DNA: TGTGCCAGCAGCTTGACAGGGGAGGGATATGGCTACACCTTC. Its translation: CASSLTGEGYGYTF.

This clone was detected a few times. The chain carries TRBV5-1 and TRBJ1-6, with D tentatively TRBD1 (6 bases). This CDR3 is built from 19 residues. Trimming removed 0 bases at V and 0 bases at J, with 16 bases between. The germline V gene has CDR1 SGHRS and CDR2 YFSETQ. CDR3 DNA: TGCGCCAGCAGCTTGGGGCAGGGGACACGTAGCTCCTATAATTCACCCCTCCACTTT. The encoded protein is CASSLGQGTRSSYNSPLHF.

The chain combines TRBV6-5 with TRBJ2-2, with 8 bases aligning to TRBD2. This CDR3 contains 13 residues. The germline V gene has CDR1 MNHEY and CDR2 SVGAGI. V shed 10 bases and J 5 bases; nucleotides not matched to a gene: 6. CDR3 amino acids: CATGGANTGELFF. CDR3 DNA sequence: TGTGCCACCGGGGGGGCTAATACCGGGGAGCTGTTTTTT.

The chain has TRBV5-1 and TRBJ1-3; D unresolved. Germline V gives CDR1 SGHRS, CDR2 YFSETQ. The V end was cut by 0 bases, the J end by 2 bases, with 9 bases between. This CDR3 contains 15 residues. The DNA of the CDR3 is TGCGCCAGCAGCTTGGCTCGGGAAGCTGGAAACACCATATATTTT. Protein: CASSLAREAGNTIYF.

This clone appeared a few times. V is TRBV7-8 and J is TRBJ2-2, with D possibly matching TRBD2 (5 bases). In germline, CDR1 is SGHVS, CDR2 FQNEAQ. V dropped 5 bases and J dropped 0 bases, with 13 bases sitting between them. The CDR3 has 16 amino acids. The CDR3 loop is CASSPSGRTNTGELFF. CDR3 nucleotide sequence: TGTGCCAGCAGCCCAAGCGGCAGGACGAACACCGGGGAGCTGTTTTTT.